Listed below are T cell receptor beta chains from one sample, sequenced in a study of T cells after yellow fever vaccination. Each CDR3 protein gets one entry after TCRdb re-called the 5' RACE reads with MiXCR. The sample includes about 310,000 distinct CDR3 sequences, roughly 3.5% of them seen just once. The sequences come from PBMCs, collected on the day of the yellow fever booster vaccination. The source of these receptors is a man between 18 and 35 years old who received the YFV17D yellow fever vaccine. Each CDR3 is given with its conserved first and last residue. D genes are given only for firm matches. Clone size, where shown, is once, few, many, or a class for clones that have expanded.

D gene	J gene	clone size	V gene	CDR3 protein	CDR3 DNA
TRBD1	TRBJ2-2	many	TRBV7-9	CASSTDRDLPGELFF	TGTGCCAGCAGCACCGACAGGGATTTGCCCGGGGAGCTGTTTTTT
-	TRBJ2-1	few	TRBV4-1	CASSQEGGGWDEQFF	TGCGCCAGCAGCCAAGAAGGAGGGGGCTGGGATGAGCAGTTCTTC
-	TRBJ1-2	-	TRBV27	CASRPLGDLGGYTF	TGTGCCAGCAGACCCTTGGGGGATTTGGGTGGCTACACCTTC
-	TRBJ2-1	few	TRBV6-1	CASTLLGAASGYNEQFF	TGTGCCAGCACCTTACTGGGGGCCGCTAGCGGCTACAATGAGCAGTTCTTC
-	TRBJ1-1	-	TRBV7-2	CASSFSRVTEAFF	TGTGCCAGCAGCTTCTCCAGGGTCACTGAAGCTTTCTTT
TRBD1	TRBJ1-5	many	TRBV12-3/TRBV12-4	CASSSDRDYQPQHF	TGTGCCAGCAGCTCGGACAGGGATTATCAGCCCCAGCATTTT
-	TRBJ2-5	-	TRBV24-1	CATSEGFRETQYF	TGTGCCACCAGTGAAGGTTTCCGAGAGACCCAGTACTTC
TRBD2	TRBJ2-2	many	TRBV4-1	CASSQTGLGPFGELFF	TGCGCCAGCAGCCAGACGGGACTAGGTCCTTTCGGGGAGCTGTTTTTT
TRBD2	TRBJ2-5	-	TRBV13	CASSWTSPETQYF	TGTGCCAGCAGCTGGACTAGCCCCGAGACCCAGTACTTC
-	TRBJ2-5	many	TRBV5-1	CASSLWVPNQETQYF	TGCGCCAGCAGCTTGTGGGTCCCCAACCAAGAGACCCAGTACTTC
TRBD1	TRBJ1-2	-	TRBV6-5	CASSYRDRGRAYGYTF	TGTGCCAGCAGTTACAGGGACAGGGGACGGGCCTATGGCTACACCTTC
-	TRBJ2-3	-	TRBV7-3	CASSAPGSTDTQYF	TGTGCCAGCAGCGCGCCGGGGAGCACAGATACGCAGTATTTT
-	TRBJ2-5	many	TRBV7-6	CASSKLAGWPQETQYF	TGTGCCAGCTCCAAGTTGGCGGGTTGGCCCCAAGAGACCCAGTACTTC
-	TRBJ2-2	few	TRBV19	CASSIWQGAGELFF	TGTGCCAGTAGTATCTGGCAGGGAGCGGGGGAGCTGTTTTTT
-	TRBJ1-1	few	TRBV12-3/TRBV12-4	CASSPRAPTEAFF	TGTGCCAGCAGTCCCCGGGCTCCCACTGAAGCTTTCTTT
-	TRBJ1-3	few	TRBV6-4	CASSTGHRHSGNTIYF	TGTGCCAGCAGCACGGGACACCGCCACTCTGGAAACACCATATATTTT
TRBD2	TRBJ2-7	many	TRBV27	CASSMSGAYEQYF	TGTGCCAGCAGTATGAGCGGGGCTTACGAGCAGTACTTC
-	TRBJ1-4	-	TRBV7-8	CASSFDPAERGATNEKLFF	TGTGCCAGCAGCTTCGATCCGGCAGAGAGGGGGGCAACTAATGAAAAACTGTTTTTT
TRBD1	TRBJ1-1	few	TRBV5-1	CASGRNEGTGGRGAFF	TGCGCCAGCGGACGAAATGAAGGGACAGGGGGCAGGGGAGCTTTCTTT
-	TRBJ2-5	-	TRBV7-9	CASSFPRGPVQETQYF	TGTGCCAGCAGCTTTCCACGGGGGCCTGTCCAAGAGACCCAGTACTTC
TRBD1	TRBJ2-7	few	TRBV20-1	CSARPQDRPYEQYF	TGCAGTGCTAGACCTCAGGACAGGCCCTACGAGCAGTACTTC
TRBD2	TRBJ2-1	few	TRBV2	CASSTSGGADEQFF	TGTGCCAGCAGCACTAGCGGGGGGGCGGATGAGCAGTTCTTC
-	TRBJ2-1	many	TRBV20-1	CSARAQGFREQFF	TGCAGTGCTAGAGCACAGGGTTTTCGTGAGCAGTTCTTC
TRBD1	TRBJ1-5	many	TRBV27	CASSLVGTASNQPQHF	TGTGCCAGCAGTTTAGTTGGGACAGCCAGCAATCAGCCCCAGCATTTT
-	TRBJ1-1	many	TRBV6-5	CASLGNTEAFF	TGTGCCAGCTTAGGGAACACTGAAGCTTTCTTT
TRBD2	TRBJ2-1	many	TRBV7-8	CASTGTRVPNEQFF	TGTGCCAGCACCGGGACTAGGGTTCCCAATGAGCAGTTCTTC
-	TRBJ1-6	-	TRBV4-3	CASSQDEAVDSPLHF	TGCGCCAGCAGCCAAGATGAAGCGGTTGATTCACCCCTCCACTTT
TRBD1	TRBJ1-6	many	TRBV20-1	CSARTLQGEGSPLHF	TGCAGTGCCCGGACCTTACAGGGGGAGGGCTCACCCCTCCACTTT
TRBD1	TRBJ1-2	few	TRBV5-4	CASSIRTGAVGGYTF	TGTGCCAGCAGCATTAGGACAGGGGCCGTGGGGGGCTACACCTTC